This T cell receptor beta chain was observed in a study of control samples from healthy donors and cancer patients. Assay: immunoSEQ multiplex PCR; the TCRdb copy retains only in-frame clones and omits some. Counted here are about 150,000 clones, approximately 93% occurring once; the ten biggest clones make up around 5.4%. This clone has a single count. The receptor was derived from a man aged 35 to 55 in good health. The sample consisted of blood.

CDR3 nucleotide sequence: TGTGCCAGCAGCGCCTTCGAGGACAGATTCTATGGCTACACCTTC. Its translation: CASSAFEDRFYGYTF. The chain joins TRBV9 to TRBJ1-2, with D tentatively TRBD1 (6 bases). The germline V and J ends were trimmed by 3 bases and 4 bases, with 16 bases remaining between them. Germline values: CDR1 SGDLS, CDR2 YYNGEE. The CDR3 spans 15 residues. Full variable domain (outside the CDR3, taken from reference TRBV9 and TRBJ1-2): DSGVTQTPKHLITATGQRVTLRCSPRSGDLSVYWYQQSLDQGLQFLIQYYNGEERAKGNILERFSAQQFPDLHSELNLSSLELGDSALYFCASSAFEDRFYGYTFGSGTRLTVV.